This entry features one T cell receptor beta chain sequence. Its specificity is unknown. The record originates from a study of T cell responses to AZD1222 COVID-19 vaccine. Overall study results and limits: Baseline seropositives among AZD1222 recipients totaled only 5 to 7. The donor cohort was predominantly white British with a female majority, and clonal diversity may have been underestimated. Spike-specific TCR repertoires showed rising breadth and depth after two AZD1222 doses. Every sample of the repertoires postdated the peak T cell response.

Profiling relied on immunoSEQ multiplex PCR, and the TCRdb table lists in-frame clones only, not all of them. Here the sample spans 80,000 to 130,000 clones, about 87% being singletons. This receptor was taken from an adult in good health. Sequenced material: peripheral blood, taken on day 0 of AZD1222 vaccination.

The chain's CDR3 is CASRRTEDYGYTF. In DNA form, the CDR3 reads TGTGCCAGCCGCCGGACGGAAGACTATGGCTACACCTTC. The chain couples TRBV12-3 or TRBV12-4 to TRBJ1-2, with D uncertain. Between the trimmed V and J ends, which lost 8 bases and 3 bases, there was a span of 13 bases. The CDR3 length is 13 residues.